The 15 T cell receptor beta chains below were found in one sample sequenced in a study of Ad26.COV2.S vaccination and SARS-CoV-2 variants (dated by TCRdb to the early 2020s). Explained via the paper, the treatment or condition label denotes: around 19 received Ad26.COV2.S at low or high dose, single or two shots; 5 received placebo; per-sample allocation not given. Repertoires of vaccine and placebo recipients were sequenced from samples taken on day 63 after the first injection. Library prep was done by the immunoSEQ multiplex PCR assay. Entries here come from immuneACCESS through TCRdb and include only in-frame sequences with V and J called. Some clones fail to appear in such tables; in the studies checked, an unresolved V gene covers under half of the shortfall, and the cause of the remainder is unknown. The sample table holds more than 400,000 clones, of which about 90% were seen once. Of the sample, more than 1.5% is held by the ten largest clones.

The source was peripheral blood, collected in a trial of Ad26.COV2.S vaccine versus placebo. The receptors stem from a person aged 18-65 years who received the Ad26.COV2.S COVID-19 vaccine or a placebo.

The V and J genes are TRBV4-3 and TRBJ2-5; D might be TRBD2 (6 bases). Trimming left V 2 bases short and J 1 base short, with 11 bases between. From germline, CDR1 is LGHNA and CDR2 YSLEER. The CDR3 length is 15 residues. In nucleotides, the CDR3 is TGCGCCAGCAGCCAATCTAGGAGGGGCCAAGAGACCCAGTACTTC. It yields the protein CASSQSRRGQETQYF.

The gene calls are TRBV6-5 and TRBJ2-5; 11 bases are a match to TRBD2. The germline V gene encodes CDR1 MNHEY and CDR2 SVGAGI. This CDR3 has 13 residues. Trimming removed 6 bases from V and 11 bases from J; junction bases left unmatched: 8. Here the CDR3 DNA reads TGTGCCAGCAGAGTGACTAGCGGGGCTCGACAGTACTTC. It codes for CASRVTSGARQYF.

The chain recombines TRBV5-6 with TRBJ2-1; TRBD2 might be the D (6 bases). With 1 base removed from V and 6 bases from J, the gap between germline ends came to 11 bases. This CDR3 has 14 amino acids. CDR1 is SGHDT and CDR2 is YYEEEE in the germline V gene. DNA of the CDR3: TGTGCCAGCAGCTTGCTAGGGGACTCCAATGAGCAGTTCTTC. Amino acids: CASSLLGDSNEQFF.

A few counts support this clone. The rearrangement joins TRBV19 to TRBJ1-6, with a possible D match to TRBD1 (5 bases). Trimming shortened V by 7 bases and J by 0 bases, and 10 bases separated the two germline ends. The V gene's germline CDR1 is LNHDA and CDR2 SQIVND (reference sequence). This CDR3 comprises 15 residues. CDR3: CASIDSSSYNSPLHF. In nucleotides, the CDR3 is TGTGCCAGTATTGACAGTAGCTCCTATAATTCACCCCTCCACTTT. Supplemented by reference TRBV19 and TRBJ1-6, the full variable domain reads DGGITQSPKYLFRKEGQNVTLSCEQNLNHDAMYWYRQDPGQGLRLIYYSQIVNDFQKGDIAEGYSVSREKKESFPLTVTSAQKNPTAFYLCASIDSSSYNSPLHFGNGTRLTVT.

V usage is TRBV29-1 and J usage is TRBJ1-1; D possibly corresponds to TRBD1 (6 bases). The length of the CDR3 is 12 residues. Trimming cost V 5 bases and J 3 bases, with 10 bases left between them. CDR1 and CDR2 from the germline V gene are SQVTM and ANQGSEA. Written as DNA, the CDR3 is TGCAGCGTTAACCAGGGGTACACTGAAGCTTTCTTT. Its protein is CSVNQGYTEAFF. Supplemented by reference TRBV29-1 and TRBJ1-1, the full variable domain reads SAVISQKPSRDICQRGTSLTIQCQVDSQVTMMFWYRQQPGQSLTLIATANQGSEATYESGFVIDKFPISRPNLTFSTLTVSNMSPEDSSIYLCSVNQGYTEAFFGQGTRLTVV.

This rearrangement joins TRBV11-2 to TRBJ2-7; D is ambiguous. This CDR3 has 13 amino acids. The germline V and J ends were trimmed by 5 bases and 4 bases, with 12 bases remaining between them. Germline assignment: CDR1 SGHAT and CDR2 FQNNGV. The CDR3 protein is CASSPAVNYEQYF. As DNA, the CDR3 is TGTGCCAGCAGCCCGGCAGTAAATTACGAGCAGTACTTC.

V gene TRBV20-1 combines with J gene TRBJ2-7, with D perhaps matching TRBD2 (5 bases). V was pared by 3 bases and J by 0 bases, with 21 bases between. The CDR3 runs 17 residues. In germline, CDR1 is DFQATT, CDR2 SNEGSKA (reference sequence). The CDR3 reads CSASPGSSSWSSYEQYF. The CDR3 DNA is TGCAGTGCTAGTCCGGGGTCCTCAAGCTGGAGCTCCTACGAGCAGTACTTC.

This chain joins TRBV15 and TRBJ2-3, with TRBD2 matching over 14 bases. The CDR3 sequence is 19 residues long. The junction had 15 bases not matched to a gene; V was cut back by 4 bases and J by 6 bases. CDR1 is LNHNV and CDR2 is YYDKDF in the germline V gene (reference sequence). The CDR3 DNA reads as TGTGCCACCAGCACAGGACTAGCGGGGGGACCGGTGGGGTCGGATACGCAGTATTTT. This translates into CATSTGLAGGPVGSDTQYF.

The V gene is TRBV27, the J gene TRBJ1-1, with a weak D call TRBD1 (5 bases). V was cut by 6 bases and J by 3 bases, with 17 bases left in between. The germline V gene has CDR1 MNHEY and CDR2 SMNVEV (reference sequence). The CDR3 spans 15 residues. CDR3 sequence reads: CASSRDGGEYTEAFF. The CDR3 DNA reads TGTGCCAGCAGCCGGGACGGGGGGGAGTACACTGAAGCTTTCTTT.

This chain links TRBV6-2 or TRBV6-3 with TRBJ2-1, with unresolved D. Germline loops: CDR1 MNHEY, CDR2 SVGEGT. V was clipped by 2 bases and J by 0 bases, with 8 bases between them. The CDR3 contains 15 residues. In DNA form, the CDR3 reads TGTGCCAGCAGTTACGCCCCAGGCTCCTACAATGAGCAGTTCTTC. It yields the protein CASSYAPGSYNEQFF.

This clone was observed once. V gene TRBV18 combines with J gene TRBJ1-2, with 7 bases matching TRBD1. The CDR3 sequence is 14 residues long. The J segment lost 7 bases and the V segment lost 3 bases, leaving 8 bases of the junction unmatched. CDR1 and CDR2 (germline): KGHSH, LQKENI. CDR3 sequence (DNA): TGTGCCAGCTCACCGAGGCAGGGGGACGGTGGCTACACCTTC. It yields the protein CASSPRQGDGGYTF.

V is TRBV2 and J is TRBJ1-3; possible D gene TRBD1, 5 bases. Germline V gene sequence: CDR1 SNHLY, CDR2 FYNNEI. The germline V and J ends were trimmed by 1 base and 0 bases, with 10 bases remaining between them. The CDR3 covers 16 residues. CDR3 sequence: CASSEEGFLSGNTIYF. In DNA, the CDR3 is TGTGCCAGCAGTGAAGAGGGGTTCCTCTCTGGAAACACCATATATTTT.

CDR3 protein: CASSQDRVGRAQYF. CDR3 sequence (DNA): TGCGCCAGCAGCCAAGATCGAGTAGGAAGGGCCCAGTACTTC. The V gene is TRBV4-3, the J gene TRBJ2-5; D gene uncertain. This CDR3 has 14 residues. The germline V and J ends were trimmed by 0 bases and 9 bases, with 14 bases remaining between them. CDR1 LGHNA and CDR2 YSLEER come from the germline V gene.

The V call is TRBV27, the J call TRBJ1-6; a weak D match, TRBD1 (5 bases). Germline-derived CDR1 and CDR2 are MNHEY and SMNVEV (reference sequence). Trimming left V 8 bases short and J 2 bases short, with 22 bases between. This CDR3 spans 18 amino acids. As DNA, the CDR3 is TGTGCCAGCCGATCACAGGTCGGGGGGTGGACCTATAATTCACCCCTCCACTTT. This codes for CASRSQVGGWTYNSPLHF.

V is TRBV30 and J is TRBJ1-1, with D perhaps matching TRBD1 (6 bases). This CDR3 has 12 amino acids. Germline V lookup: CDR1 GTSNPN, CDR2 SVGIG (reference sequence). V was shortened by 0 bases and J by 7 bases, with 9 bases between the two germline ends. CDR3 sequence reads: CAWSVQGYEAFF. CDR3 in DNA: TGTGCCTGGAGTGTACAGGGTTATGAAGCTTTCTTT.